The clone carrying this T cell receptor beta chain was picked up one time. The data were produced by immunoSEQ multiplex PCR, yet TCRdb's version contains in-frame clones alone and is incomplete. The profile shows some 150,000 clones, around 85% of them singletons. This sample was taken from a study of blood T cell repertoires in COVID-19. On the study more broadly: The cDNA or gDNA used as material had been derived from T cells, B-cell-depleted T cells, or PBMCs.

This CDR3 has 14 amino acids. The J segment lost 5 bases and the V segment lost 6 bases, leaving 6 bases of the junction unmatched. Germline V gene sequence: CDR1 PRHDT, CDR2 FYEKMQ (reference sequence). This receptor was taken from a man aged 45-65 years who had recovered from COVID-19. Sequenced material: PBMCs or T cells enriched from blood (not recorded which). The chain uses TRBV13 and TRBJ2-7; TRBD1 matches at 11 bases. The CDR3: CASSRGQGVHEQYF. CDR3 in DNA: TGTGCCAGCAGTCGGGGACAGGGGGTCCACGAGCAGTACTTC.